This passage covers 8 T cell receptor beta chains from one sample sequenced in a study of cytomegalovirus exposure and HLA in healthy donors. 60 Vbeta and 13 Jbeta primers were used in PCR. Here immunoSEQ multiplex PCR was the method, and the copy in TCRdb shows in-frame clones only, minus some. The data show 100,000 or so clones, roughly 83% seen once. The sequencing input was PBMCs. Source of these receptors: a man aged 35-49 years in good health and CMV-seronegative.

CDR3 in DNA: TGTGCCAGCAGCCCTGGGAGGAGCGCAGATACGCAGTATTTT. This encodes CASSPGRSADTQYF. The chain is built from TRBV7-9 and TRBJ2-3, with D maybe TRBD2 (6 bases). Trimming took 5 bases from V and 4 from J, leaving 13 bases between them. CDR3 length equals 14 residues. Germline loops: CDR1 SEHNR, CDR2 FQNEAQ (reference sequence).

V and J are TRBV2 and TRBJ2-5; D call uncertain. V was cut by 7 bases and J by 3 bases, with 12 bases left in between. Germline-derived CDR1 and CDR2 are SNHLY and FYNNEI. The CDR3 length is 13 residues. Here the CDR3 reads CASTRGAEETQYF. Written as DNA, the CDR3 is TGTGCCAGCACTCGAGGCGCGGAAGAGACCCAGTACTTC.

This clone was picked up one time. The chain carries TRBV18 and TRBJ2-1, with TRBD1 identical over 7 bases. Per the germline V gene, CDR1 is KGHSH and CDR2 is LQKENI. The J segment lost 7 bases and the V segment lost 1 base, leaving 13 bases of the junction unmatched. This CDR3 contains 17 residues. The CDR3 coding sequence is TGTGCCAGCTCACCACGTACCCGACAGGGATCCCGAAATGAGCAGTTCTTC. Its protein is CASSPRTRQGSRNEQFF.

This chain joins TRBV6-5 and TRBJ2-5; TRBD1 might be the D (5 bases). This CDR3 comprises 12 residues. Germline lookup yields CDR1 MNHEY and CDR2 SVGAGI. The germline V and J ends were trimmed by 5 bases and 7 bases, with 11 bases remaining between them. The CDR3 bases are TGTGCCAGCAGTCAAAAAAGGGGGACCCAGTACTTC. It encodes CASSQKRGTQYF.

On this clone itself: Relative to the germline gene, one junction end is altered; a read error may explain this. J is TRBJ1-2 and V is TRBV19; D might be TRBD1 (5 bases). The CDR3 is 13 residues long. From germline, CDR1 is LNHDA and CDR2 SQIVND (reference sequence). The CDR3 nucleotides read TGTGCCAGTAATATATTTCAGGGATATGGCTACACCTTC. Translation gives CASNIFQGYGYTF.

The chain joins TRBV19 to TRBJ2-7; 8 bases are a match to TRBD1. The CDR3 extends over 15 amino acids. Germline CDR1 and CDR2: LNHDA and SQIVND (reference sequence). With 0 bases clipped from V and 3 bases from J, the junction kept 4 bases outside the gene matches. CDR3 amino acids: CASSIDETGGYEQYF. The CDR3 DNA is TGTGCCAGTAGTATAGACGAAACAGGGGGCTACGAGCAGTACTTC.

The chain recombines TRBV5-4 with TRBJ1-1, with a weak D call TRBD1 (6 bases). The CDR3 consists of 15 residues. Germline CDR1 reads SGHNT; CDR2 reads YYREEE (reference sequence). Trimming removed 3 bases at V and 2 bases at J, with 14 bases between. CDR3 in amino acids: CASSSGQQGNTEAFF. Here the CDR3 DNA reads TGTGCCAGCAGCTCAGGACAACAGGGTAACACTGAAGCTTTCTTT.

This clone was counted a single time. The CDR3 protein is CASSWGVSEQYF. The CDR3 nucleotides are TGTGCCAGCAGCTGGGGGGTTAGTGAGCAGTACTTC. The chain links TRBV7-8 to TRBJ2-7; a possible D gene is TRBD2 (6 bases). Germline V gene sequence: CDR1 SGHVS, CDR2 FQNEAQ. This CDR3 region has 12 residues. The V gene lost 4 bases and the J gene lost 7 bases, with 11 bases spanning the gap.